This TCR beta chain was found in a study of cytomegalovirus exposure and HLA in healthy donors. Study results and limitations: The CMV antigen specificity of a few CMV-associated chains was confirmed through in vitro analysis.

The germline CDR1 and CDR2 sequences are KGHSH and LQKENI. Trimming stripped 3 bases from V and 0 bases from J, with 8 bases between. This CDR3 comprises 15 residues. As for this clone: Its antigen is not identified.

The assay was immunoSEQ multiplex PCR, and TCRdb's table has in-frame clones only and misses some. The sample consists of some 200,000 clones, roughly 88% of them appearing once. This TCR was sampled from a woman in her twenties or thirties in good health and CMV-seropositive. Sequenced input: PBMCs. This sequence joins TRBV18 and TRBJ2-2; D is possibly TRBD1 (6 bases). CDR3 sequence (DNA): TGTGCCAGCTCACCCGGACAGTCGAACACCGGGGAGCTGTTTTTT. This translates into CASSPGQSNTGELFF.